This T cell receptor beta chain was observed in a study of CD8 T cells in Susac syndrome. Findings of the study overall: The TCR sequencing and HLA analysis in the study involved a relatively small number of individuals, as the study acknowledged.

As regards this clonotype: Its antigen remains unknown.

High-throughput TCR beta sequencing covered peripheral CD8+ and CD4+ T cells. The controls, all healthy donors, were matched for age and sex. TEMRA cells underwent FACS enrichment and CD8+ and CD4+ T cells underwent negative isolation. The CDR3 extends over 16 amino acids. Germline V gene lookup returns CDR1 SGHRS and CDR2 YFSETQ. Trimming took 4 bases from V and 0 from J, leaving 14 bases between them. Random hexamers were used to reverse transcribe roughly 0.45 to 1 ug of RNA. Via MiXCR, TCRdb re-called the immunoSEQ multiplex PCR reads, giving one row per CDR3 protein. The table shows approximately 46,000 distinct CDR3 sequences, with around 92% occurring only once.

Sequences were obtained from CD8+ T cells from PBMCs. The chain combines TRBV5-1 with TRBJ1-3; D unclear. The sequence came from a human donor in good health. The CDR3 DNA is TGCGCCAGCAGCCCGGTGGGCAGGAGCTCTGGAAACACCATATATTTT. As protein: CASSPVGRSSGNTIYF.